The T cell receptor (beta chain) under discussion was sequenced for a study of long-term antiretroviral therapy in people with HIV. Overall study results and limits: Viral resistance, ART adherence and therapy changes all lacked available data. Pre-ART expanded clones dominated the repertoire at every time point. Controls had broader CDR3 length ranges than HIV repertoires did. Although diversity increased after ART, it remained lower than in transplant donor controls.

V was cut by 3 bases and J by 5 bases, with 10 bases left in between. This CDR3 comprises 13 residues. Germline V CDR1 and CDR2: SGHNT, YENEEA. Turning to this clone: Its target is not known.

At the survey level, the v3.0 immunoSEQ assay was run. Produced via immunoSEQ multiplex PCR; TCRdb's table is partial and in-frame only. The sample lists a few thousand clones; more than 75% were seen once. The rearrangement joins TRBV11-3 to TRBJ1-1, with D possibly TRBD1 on 5 matching bases. This specimen was unsorted PBMCs, taken 1.3 years after starting antiretroviral therapy. The clonotype comes from a woman in her forties or fifties with HIV. DNA for the CDR3: TGTGCCAGCAGCTTGGGGGAAGGGACTGAAGCTTTCTTT. Translation gives CASSLGEGTEAFF.